Shown below are 24 T cell receptor beta chains from a single sample sequenced in a study of blood T cells in healthy people across ages. Alongside a J-beta primer mix, a sample-barcoded 5' primer served in a second PCR lasting roughly 6 to 11 cycles. TCRdb called the 5' RACE reads again in MiXCR, with one record for every CDR3 protein. The sample holds under 2 million distinct CDR3 sequences, about 32% seen once. Sequenced: blood. Receptor source: a woman aged 30 to 39 in good health.

V usage is TRBV6-1 and J usage is TRBJ1-5, with a weak D call TRBD1 (6 bases). This CDR3 is 14 amino acids long. CDR1 MNHNS and CDR2 SASEGT come from the germline V gene. V lost 2 bases, J lost 1 base, and 6 bases lay in between. In nucleotides, the CDR3 is TGTGCCAGCAGTGAAACAGGGAGCAATCAGCCCCAGCATTTT. Translated: CASSETGSNQPQHF.

This chain links TRBV20-1 with TRBJ2-1; 14 bases match TRBD2. The germline CDR1 and CDR2 sequences are DFQATT and SNEGSKA (reference sequence). The CDR3 extends over 17 amino acids. V lost 6 bases and J lost 5; bases outside the gene matches: 12. This chain's CDR3 is CSADPGLAGVGNNEQFF. The CDR3, as DNA: TGCAGTGCGGACCCGGGACTAGCGGGAGTCGGAAACAATGAGCAGTTCTTC.

The chain employs TRBV6-1 and TRBJ2-3; 10 bases map to TRBD1. Germline-derived CDR1 and CDR2 are MNHNS and SASEGT. The ends lost 2 bases at V and 0 bases at J; junction bases unmatched: 5. This CDR3 has 17 amino acids. In DNA form, the CDR3 reads TGTGCCAGCAGTGAAAGAGACAGGGGGCTCAGCACAGATACGCAGTATTTT. Amino acids: CASSERDRGLSTDTQYF.

The rearrangement joins TRBV7-2 to TRBJ2-7; the match to TRBD2 covers 10 bases. This CDR3 has 16 amino acids. Germline V gene data show CDR1 as SGHTA and CDR2 as FQGNSA. The trim removed 0 bases at V and 4 bases at J, leaving 6 bases unmatched. The CDR3 DNA is TGTGCCAGCAGCTTAGCTATAGCGGGAGGCCCATACGAGCAGTACTTC. Amino acids: CASSLAIAGGPYEQYF.

The rearrangement links TRBV28 to TRBJ2-7; weak D call: TRBD1 (5 bases). The ends were cut back, 5 bases at V and 3 bases at J, with 29 bases in the middle. The CDR3 runs to 19 residues. CDR1 and CDR2 (germline): MDHEN, SYDVKM. The DNA for the CDR3 is TGTGCCAGCAGTACTCCAATCACAGGCTTACTCCCCCTAGTCTACGAGCAGTACTTC. It codes for CASSTPITGLLPLVYEQYF.

The chain recombines TRBV10-3 with TRBJ2-3; possibly TRBD2 for D (7 bases). V shed 8 bases and J shed 0 bases, with 12 bases lying between them. This CDR3 region has 14 residues. Germline V gives CDR1 ENHRY, CDR2 SYGVKD. The CDR3 DNA sequence: TGTGCCATCGGGGGGGGCCCTAGCACAGATACGCAGTATTTT. Its translation is CAIGGGPSTDTQYF.

The chain has TRBV20-1 and TRBJ2-1; TRBD2 might be the D (6 bases). V lost 0 bases to trimming and J lost 3 bases, with 12 bases between them. This CDR3 region has 15 residues. Looked up from germline, CDR1 is DFQATT and CDR2 is SNEGSKA (reference sequence). CDR3 DNA sequence: TGCAGTGCTAGAGATGGGGGGAATGGCTACAATGAGCAGTTCTTC. Protein product: CSARDGGNGYNEQFF.

The chain has TRBV12-3 or TRBV12-4 and TRBJ2-5; D is unresolved. V was pared by 8 bases and J by 12 bases, with 16 bases between. The CDR3 consists of 11 residues. The CDR3 is CASRTGGLKYF. CDR3 coding DNA: TGTGCCAGCCGGACGGGTGGTTTAAAGTACTTC.

This clonotype has ten or more counts. One junction end disagrees with the germline gene, perhaps due to a read error. This chain uses TRBV4-1 with TRBJ2-7; 7 positions match TRBD2. The germline V gene encodes CDR1 MGHRA and CDR2 YSYEKL. CDR3 length: 13 residues. As DNA, the CDR3 is TGTGCCAGCAGCCAAGGACTAGTGTACGAGCAGTACTTC. It encodes CASSQGLVYEQYF.

A few counts support this clonotype. The rearrangement links TRBV18 to TRBJ2-5, with D tentatively TRBD2 (5 bases). CDR3 length equals 13 residues. CDR1 is KGHSH, CDR2 LQKENI, per germline. Trimming removed 0 bases from V and 3 bases from J, with 5 bases in between. The CDR3 DNA reads TGTGCCAGCTCACCACCTAGCGAAGAGACCCAGTACTTC. It specifies CASSPPSEETQYF.

This clonotype was recorded a few times. The rearrangement links TRBV4-2 to TRBJ2-3; D possibly corresponds to TRBD2 (6 bases). The CDR3 is made up of 13 amino acids. The V gene's germline CDR1 is LGHNA and CDR2 YNFKEQ. Deletions cut 2 bases from V and 6 bases from J, with 9 bases between. The chain's CDR3 is CASSQWEEDTQYF. The DNA of the CDR3 is TGTGCCAGCAGCCAATGGGAGGAGGATACGCAGTATTTT.

The J gene is TRBJ2-2, the V gene TRBV27, with D perhaps matching TRBD1 or TRBD2 (5 bases each). Germline CDR1 and CDR2: MNHEY and SMNVEV (reference sequence). The CDR3 loop spans 18 amino acids. Between the trimmed V and J ends, which lost 7 bases and 1 base, there was a span of 22 bases. CDR3 protein: CASTKFSFSGQNTGELFF. The CDR3 DNA is TGTGCCAGCACTAAATTCTCGTTCAGCGGACAGAACACCGGGGAGCTGTTTTTT.

The chain couples TRBV2 to TRBJ2-7, with D unclear. Germline CDR1 SNHLY, CDR2 FYNNEI. The V end lost 3 bases, the J end lost 3 bases, and 6 bases lay between the germline ends. The CDR3 spans 12 residues. Here the CDR3 reads CASSDSNYEQYF. Here the CDR3 DNA reads TGTGCCAGCAGTGACTCCAACTACGAGCAGTACTTC.

This clonotype was observed a few times. The rearrangement joins TRBV5-1 to TRBJ2-5, with 8 bases that match TRBD1. CDR1 and CDR2 from the germline V gene are SGHRS and YFSETQ. There are 16 residues in the CDR3. The ends lost 4 bases at V and 4 bases at J; junction bases unmatched: 12. The CDR3 protein is CASSRTDRARRETQYF. The CDR3, as DNA: TGCGCCAGCAGCCGTACGGACAGGGCCAGGAGAGAGACCCAGTACTTC.

V usage is TRBV20-1 and J usage is TRBJ1-6, with a weak D call TRBD1 (5 bases). V was trimmed by 0 bases and J by 7 bases, leaving 13 bases between them. The CDR3 length is 15 residues. Germline V gives CDR1 DFQATT, CDR2 SNEGSKA (reference sequence). The CDR3: CSAREAGESNSPLHF. Here the CDR3 DNA reads TGCAGTGCTAGAGAAGCGGGGGAGTCGAATTCACCCCTCCACTTT.

The J gene is TRBJ2-2, the V gene TRBV9; 8 bases are shared with TRBD2. CDR1 is SGDLS and CDR2 is YYNGEE in the germline V gene. V shed 4 bases and J 4 bases; nucleotides not matched to a gene: 6. The CDR3 is 15 residues long. The CDR3 nucleotides are TGTGCCAGCAGCAGTTTAGCGGGGATCACCGGGGAGCTGTTTTTT. This gives the protein CASSSLAGITGELFF.

The DNA of the CDR3 is TGTGCCAGCAGTGGTCTAGCGACTCGCTACGAGCAGTACTTC. It codes for CASSGLATRYEQYF. J is TRBJ2-7 and V is TRBV6-5, with a tentative D call TRBD2 (6 bases). Trimming removed 5 bases from V and 3 bases from J, with 14 bases in between. This CDR3 is built from 14 residues. The germline gives CDR1 MNHEY, CDR2 SVGAGI.

The chain couples TRBV20-1 to TRBJ2-7; TRBD1 is a possible D gene (6 bases). CDR1 and CDR2 from the germline V gene are DFQATT and SNEGSKA (reference sequence). The CDR3 covers 15 residues. Trimming stripped 6 bases from V and 2 bases from J, with 20 bases between. The CDR3 spells CSAPDPRGIPYEQYF. The CDR3 nucleotides read TGCAGTGCACCTGATCCTAGGGGGATCCCCTACGAGCAGTACTTC.

This clonotype has a single count. The chain joins TRBV27 to TRBJ2-5; D might be TRBD1 or TRBD2, each matching 7 bases. The J call may be faulty, since TRBJ2-7 better matches the DNA end. The CDR3 sequence is 14 residues long. Germline lookup yields CDR1 MNHEY and CDR2 SMNVEV (reference sequence). Here the CDR3 DNA reads TGTGCCAGCAGTGCCGCGGCAGGGGGGGCCGAGCAGTACTTC. This translates into CASSAAAGGAEQYF.

A few counts support this clonotype. This CDR3 is CASSLVPSGDPLLAKNIQYF. CDR3 coding DNA: TGTGCCAGCAGCTTAGTCCCTAGCGGGGATCCTTTACTAGCCAAAAACATTCAGTACTTC. V gene TRBV11-2 combines with J gene TRBJ2-4; 9 positions match TRBD2. The germline gives CDR1 SGHAT, CDR2 FQNNGV. J was trimmed by 0 bases and V by 1 base; bases with no gene match: 13. The CDR3 contains 20 residues.

V is TRBV6-5 and J is TRBJ1-1; D is possibly TRBD1 (5 bases). With 8 bases removed from V and 4 bases from J, the gap between germline ends came to 17 bases. Germline V gene sequence: CDR1 MNHEY, CDR2 SVGAGI. This CDR3 has 14 amino acids. The CDR3 bases are TGTGCCAGCGCCGAAGGATGGGGGGGCACTGAAGCTTTCTTT. Its translation: CASAEGWGGTEAFF.

The sample holds a few counts of this clonotype. In DNA form, the CDR3 reads TGTGCCATCAGTGAGGGTCACGCCTACGAGCAGTACTTC. Residues: CAISEGHAYEQYF. This chain uses TRBV10-3 with TRBJ2-7, with D hard to call. The CDR3 covers 13 residues. Germline V gene sequence: CDR1 ENHRY, CDR2 SYGVKD. Trimming took 2 bases from V and 2 from J, leaving 7 bases between them.

This chain connects TRBV5-6 to TRBJ1-1; D gene ambiguous. The CDR3 totals 16 residues. Germline CDR1 reads SGHDT; CDR2 reads YYEEEE. The ends were cut back, 4 bases at V and 3 bases at J, with 19 bases in the middle. The CDR3 spells CASSVRLVGLYTEAFF. The CDR3 region has the DNA TGTGCCAGCAGCGTTCGGCTCGTAGGGCTTTACACTGAAGCTTTCTTT.

This chain connects TRBV6-2 or TRBV6-3 to TRBJ2-1; no clear D. V was trimmed by 7 bases and J by 2 bases, leaving 6 bases between them. CDR3 length: 12 residues. From germline, CDR1 is MNHEY and CDR2 SVGEGT. CDR3 in DNA: TGTGCCAGCAAAAGGCCCTACAATGAGCAGTTCTTC. It specifies CASKRPYNEQFF.